The 29 T cell receptor beta chains below come from one sample, sequenced in a study of CD8 T cells in Susac syndrome. About 0.45 to 1 ug RNA was reverse transcribed with random hexamers. TCRdb recomputed calls from the immunoSEQ multiplex PCR reads with MiXCR, one row per CDR3 protein. Among about 190,000 distinct CDR3 sequences listed, almost 96% were seen once. The source material was CD4+ T cells from PBMCs. These receptors were obtained from a human donor with Susac syndrome.

The V call is TRBV18, the J call TRBJ1-5; 7 bases are shared with TRBD1. The CDR3 covers 14 residues. Unmatched junction bases numbered 1, after V lost 3 bases and J lost 2 bases. Germline loops: CDR1 KGHSH, CDR2 LQKENI. The chain's CDR3 is CASSPGQRNQPQHF. The CDR3 bases are TGTGCCAGCTCACCGGGACAGCGCAATCAGCCCCAGCATTTT.

In DNA form, the CDR3 reads TGCGCCAGCAGCTTGGTTGCGGGGCCCAACAATGAGCAGTTCTTC. Its translation is CASSLVAGPNNEQFF. The J gene is TRBJ2-1, the V gene TRBV5-1, with a possible D match to TRBD2 (6 bases). Looked up from germline, CDR1 is SGHRS and CDR2 is YFSETQ. Between the trimmed V and J ends, which lost 0 bases and 5 bases, there was a span of 12 bases. The length of the CDR3 is 15 residues.

The chain is built from TRBV29-1 and TRBJ2-5; 7 bases line up with TRBD1. Trimming removed 2 bases from V and 4 bases from J; junction bases left unmatched: 4. The CDR3 sequence is 13 residues long. The V gene's germline CDR1 is SQVTM and CDR2 ANQGSEA. For the CDR3, the DNA is TGCAGCGTTGAACTGACAGGGACAGAGACCCAGTACTTC. It translates to CSVELTGTETQYF.

The J gene is TRBJ2-3, the V gene TRBV29-1; a weak D match, TRBD1 (5 bases). Germline V gives CDR1 SQVTM, CDR2 ANQGSEA. V was shortened by 0 bases and J by 2 bases, with 12 bases between the two germline ends. The CDR3 covers 15 residues. The CDR3 loop reads CSVEDQTGLTDTQYF. The CDR3 nucleotides are TGCAGCGTTGAAGATCAAACAGGCCTCACAGATACGCAGTATTTT.

The chain carries TRBV7-9 and TRBJ2-1; D is unclear. V was shortened by 5 bases and J by 9 bases, with 8 bases between the two germline ends. This CDR3 is 11 amino acids long. Germline V CDR1 and CDR2: SEHNR, FQNEAQ (reference sequence). CDR3: CASSVMGEQFF. CDR3 DNA sequence: TGTGCCAGCAGCGTGATGGGTGAGCAGTTCTTC.

J is TRBJ1-2 and V is TRBV20-1; 9 bases are a match to TRBD1. Germline trimming cut 3 bases from V and 6 bases from J; bases unmatched to any gene: 2. Per the germline V gene, CDR1 is DFQATT and CDR2 is SNEGSKA (reference sequence). The CDR3 covers 12 residues. The CDR3 DNA is TGCAGTGCTAGGGGGACAGGGCATGGCTACACCTTC. Protein: CSARGTGHGYTF.

The genes are TRBV2 and TRBJ2-3, with D perhaps matching TRBD1 (5 bases). The CDR3 runs 15 residues. The V gene's germline CDR1 is SNHLY and CDR2 FYNNEI. Trimming cost V 7 bases and J 6 bases, with 20 bases left between them. CDR3 amino acids: CASTLTVPAGDTQYF. CDR3 nucleotide sequence: TGTGCCAGCACCTTGACCGTACCGGCAGGGGATACGCAGTATTTT.

The chain combines TRBV5-1 with TRBJ2-3; 7 bases line up with TRBD1. This CDR3 is 17 amino acids long. The trim removed 0 bases at V and 1 base at J, leaving 8 bases unmatched. CDR1 is SGHRS and CDR2 is YFSETQ in the germline V gene. The CDR3 DNA reads TGCGCCAGCAGCTTGGCCGTGTTAGGGGGCCGCACAGATACGCAGTATTTT. Translation: CASSLAVLGGRTDTQYF.

V is TRBV5-1 and J is TRBJ2-2, with D unclear. Germline V gene data show CDR1 as SGHRS and CDR2 as YFSETQ. This CDR3 has 13 amino acids. Trimming stripped 0 bases from V and 3 bases from J, with 3 bases between. This chain's CDR3 is CASSLGYTGELFF. DNA for the CDR3: TGCGCCAGCAGCTTGGGATACACCGGGGAGCTGTTTTTT.

The chain combines TRBV5-8 with TRBJ1-2; D not certain. Deletions cut 4 bases from V and 8 bases from J, with 12 bases between. The CDR3 is 12 residues long. The V gene's germline CDR1 is SGHTS and CDR2 YDEGEE. The DNA of the CDR3 is TGTGCCAGCAGCCCCGGATCCAAGGGCTACACCTTC. Protein: CASSPGSKGYTF.

The chain recombines TRBV6-2 or TRBV6-3 with TRBJ2-7; D unclear. The CDR3 runs to 12 residues. V was clipped by 3 bases and J by 3 bases, with 6 bases between them. The germline V gene has CDR1 MNHEY and CDR2 SVGEGT. The CDR3 loop reads CASSYHRYEQYF. For the CDR3, the DNA is TGTGCCAGCAGTTATCACCGCTACGAGCAGTACTTC.

A single count supports this clonotype. The chain employs TRBV20-1 and TRBJ2-5, with D perhaps TRBD2 (5 bases). CDR1 and CDR2 (germline): DFQATT, SNEGSKA (reference sequence). CDR3 length: 13 amino acids. The V and J ends lost 5 bases and 5 bases respectively, with 15 bases between them. The CDR3 DNA follows: TGCAGTGCTGAGGGCACTAGGATGGAGACCCAGTACTTC. Translation gives CSAEGTRMETQYF.

The rearrangement joins TRBV3-1 to TRBJ2-1, with D maybe TRBD2 (6 bases). Between the trimmed V and J ends, which lost 6 bases and 2 bases, there was a span of 17 bases. CDR3 length: 16 residues. Germline-derived CDR1 and CDR2 are LGHDT and YNNKEL (reference sequence). CDR3 sequence reads: CASSQRAGRTYNEQFF. CDR3 in DNA: TGTGCCAGCAGTCAAAGGGCGGGGAGGACCTACAATGAGCAGTTCTTC.

The gene calls are TRBV3-1 and TRBJ2-3, with 14 bases lining up with TRBD2. Germline lookup yields CDR1 LGHDT and CDR2 YNNKEL (reference sequence). The CDR3 sequence is 14 residues long. V lost 4 bases, J lost 6 bases, and 0 bases stayed unmatched. The CDR3 nucleotides are TGTGCCAGCAGCCGGACTAGCGGGGGGGATACGCAGTATTTT. Translating gives CASSRTSGGDTQYF.

The rearrangement uses TRBV29-1 and TRBJ1-1; D might be TRBD1 (6 bases). Germline loops: CDR1 SQVTM, CDR2 ANQGSEA. This CDR3 is 13 amino acids long. V was trimmed by 7 bases and J by 1 base, leaving 13 bases between them. For the CDR3, the DNA is TGCAGCGCTAGACAGGCGGGGAACACTGAAGCTTTCTTT. This codes for CSARQAGNTEAFF.

This chain uses TRBV5-6 with TRBJ2-5, with no clear D. Germline assignment: CDR1 SGHDT and CDR2 YYEEEE. The V end was cut by 5 bases, the J end by 5 bases, with 16 bases between. The CDR3 is made up of 14 amino acids. The CDR3 here is CASSLRSRWETQYF. The CDR3 nucleotides read TGTGCCAGCAGTCTAAGAAGCAGATGGGAGACCCAGTACTTC.

The rearrangement links TRBV24-1 to TRBJ2-3, with TRBD2 matching over 15 bases. CDR3 length: 17 amino acids. Germline assignment: CDR1 KGHDR and CDR2 SFDVKD. With 5 bases clipped from V and 5 bases from J, the junction kept 7 bases outside the gene matches. The CDR3 here is CATSARTSGGAEDTQYF. CDR3 nucleotides: TGTGCCACCAGTGCCAGGACTAGCGGGGGGGCTGAAGATACGCAGTATTTT.

The V gene is TRBV25-1, the J gene TRBJ2-1; D possibly corresponds to TRBD2 (5 bases). Per germline, CDR1 MGHDK and CDR2 SYGVNS. Trimming removed 0 bases at V and 4 bases at J, with 7 bases between. There are 14 residues in the CDR3. The CDR3 reads CASSEYGEYNEQFF. The CDR3 coding sequence is TGTGCCAGCAGTGAATACGGGGAGTACAATGAGCAGTTCTTC.

The rearrangement joins TRBV18 to TRBJ1-4; 10 bases fit TRBD1. This CDR3 is 17 amino acids long. In germline, CDR1 is KGHSH, CDR2 LQKENI. Losses at the gene ends were 5 bases for V and 0 bases for J; bases not matched to a gene: 6. CDR3 coding DNA: TGTGCCAGCTCAGATGACAGGGGGCGTCCAACTAATGAAAAACTGTTTTTT. Amino acids: CASSDDRGRPTNEKLFF.

The chain employs TRBV19 and TRBJ2-3, with 15 bases identical to TRBD2. CDR1 and CDR2 from the germline V gene are LNHDA and SQIVND (reference sequence). CDR3 length: 16 residues. V shed 5 bases and J 4 bases; nucleotides not matched to a gene: 4. CDR3 protein: CASSWTSGGAPDTQYF. CDR3 DNA sequence: TGTGCCAGTAGTTGGACTAGCGGGGGGGCCCCAGATACGCAGTATTTT.

The chain employs TRBV18 and TRBJ2-2; 7 bases are shared with TRBD2. Trimming at V came to 3 bases and at J to 1 base, leaving 8 bases not matched to a gene. This CDR3 spans 17 amino acids. Germline assignment: CDR1 KGHSH and CDR2 LQKENI. The DNA for the CDR3 is TGTGCCAGCTCACCGAACGGCGGGGGTTTGAACACCGGGGAGCTGTTTTTT. Its translation is CASSPNGGGLNTGELFF.

The chain recombines TRBV20-1 with TRBJ1-2; D remains unclear. This CDR3 region has 10 residues. The V gene's germline CDR1 is DFQATT and CDR2 SNEGSKA (reference sequence). V was trimmed by 0 bases and J by 9 bases, leaving 5 bases between them. The CDR3 region has the DNA TGCAGTGCTAGAGAAGTGAGCTACACCTTC. It is translated as CSAREVSYTF.

The chain combines TRBV3-1 with TRBJ1-2, with 7 nucleotides matching TRBD1. V shed 4 bases and J 7 bases; nucleotides not matched to a gene: 15. The CDR3 has 16 amino acids. The germline V gene encodes CDR1 LGHDT and CDR2 YNNKEL (reference sequence). Written as DNA, the CDR3 is TGTGCCAGCAGCCGCCGTTTGACAGGGATTAGGTCTGGCTACACCTTC. Its translation: CASSRRLTGIRSGYTF.

The chain combines TRBV30 with TRBJ1-1, with D unresolved. The V end lost 2 bases, the J end lost 7 bases, and 11 bases lay between the germline ends. This CDR3 has 12 residues. CDR1 GTSNPN and CDR2 SVGIG come from the germline V gene (reference sequence). CDR3 loop: CAWSPRTGEAFF. CDR3 sequence (DNA): TGTGCCTGGAGTCCGAGGACCGGTGAAGCTTTCTTT. The entire variable domain, with the rest obtained from reference TRBV30 and TRBJ1-1, is as follows: SQTIHQWPATLVQPVGSPLSLECTVEGTSNPNLYWYRQAAGRGLQLLFYSVGIGQISSEVPQNLSASRPQDRQFILSSKKLLLSDSGFYLCAWSPRTGEAFFGQGTRLTVV.

This clonotype was detected only once. This chain connects TRBV30 to TRBJ2-7, with TRBD1 matching over 8 bases. This CDR3 contains 15 residues. Germline lookup yields CDR1 GTSNPN and CDR2 SVGIG (reference sequence). V was pared by 0 bases and J by 2 bases, with 6 bases of the junction left unmatched. The CDR3 loop reads CAWSVGQGQAYEQYF. The CDR3 DNA reads as TGTGCCTGGAGTGTAGGTCAGGGACAGGCCTACGAGCAGTACTTC.

This chain uses TRBV4-3 with TRBJ1-5; TRBD1 is a possible D gene (6 bases). V gave up 0 bases and J gave up 9 bases, with 12 bases separating them. The germline V gene has CDR1 LGHNA and CDR2 YSLEER. CDR3 size: 14 residues. CDR3 nucleotide sequence: TGCGCCAGCAGCCAAGACGGGGGGCCGAGGCCCCAGCATTTT. The encoded protein is CASSQDGGPRPQHF.

The chain links TRBV14 to TRBJ1-1, with D uncertain. V lost 2 bases, J lost 3 bases, and 10 bases lay in between. CDR3 length equals 14 residues. Germline CDR1 SGHDN, CDR2 FVKESK. CDR3 in amino acids: CASSQRGRYTEAFF. CDR3 DNA: TGTGCCAGCAGCCAACGTGGGAGATACACTGAAGCTTTCTTT.

This clonotype was detected once. CDR3 protein: CASSRRQGFYEQYF. The CDR3 DNA is TGTGCCAGCAGTCGCCGACAGGGGTTCTACGAGCAGTACTTC. This chain joins TRBV27 and TRBJ2-7; 8 bases map to TRBD1. The CDR3 contains 14 residues. CDR1 and CDR2 (germline): MNHEY, SMNVEV (reference sequence). V lost 5 bases to trimming and J lost 3 bases; unmatched junction nucleotides: 6.

V usage is TRBV29-1 and J usage is TRBJ2-5; 7 bases map to TRBD2. J lost 5 bases, V lost 4 bases, and 7 bases had no gene match. The CDR3 loop spans 13 amino acids. Looked up from germline, CDR1 is SQVTM and CDR2 is ANQGSEA. CDR3 amino acids: CSVAASGRETQYF. The CDR3, as DNA: TGCAGCGTTGCCGCTAGCGGCAGGGAGACCCAGTACTTC.